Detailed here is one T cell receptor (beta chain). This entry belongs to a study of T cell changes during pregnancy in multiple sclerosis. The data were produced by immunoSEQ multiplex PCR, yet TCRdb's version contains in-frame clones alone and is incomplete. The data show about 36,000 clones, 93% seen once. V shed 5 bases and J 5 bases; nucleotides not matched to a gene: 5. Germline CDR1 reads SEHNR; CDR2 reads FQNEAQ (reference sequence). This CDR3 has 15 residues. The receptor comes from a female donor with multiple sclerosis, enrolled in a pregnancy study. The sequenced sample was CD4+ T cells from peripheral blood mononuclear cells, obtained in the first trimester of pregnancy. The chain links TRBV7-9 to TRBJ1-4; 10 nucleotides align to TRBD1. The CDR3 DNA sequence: TGTGCCAGCAGCCCGCGGACAGGGGGGAATGAAAAACTGTTTTTT. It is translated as CASSPRTGGNEKLFF.